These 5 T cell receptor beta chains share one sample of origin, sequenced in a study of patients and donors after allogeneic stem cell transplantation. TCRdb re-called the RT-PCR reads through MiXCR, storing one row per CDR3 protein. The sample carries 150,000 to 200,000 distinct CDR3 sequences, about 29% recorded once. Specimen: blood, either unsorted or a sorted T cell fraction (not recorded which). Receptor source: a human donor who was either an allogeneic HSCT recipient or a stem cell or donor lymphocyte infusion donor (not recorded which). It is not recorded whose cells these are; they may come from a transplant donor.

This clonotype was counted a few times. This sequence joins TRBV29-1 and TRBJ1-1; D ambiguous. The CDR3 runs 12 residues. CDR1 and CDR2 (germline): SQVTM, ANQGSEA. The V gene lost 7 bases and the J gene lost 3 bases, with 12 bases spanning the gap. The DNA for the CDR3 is TGCAGCGCTCGGGCGGGATACACTGAAGCTTTCTTT. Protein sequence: CSARAGYTEAFF. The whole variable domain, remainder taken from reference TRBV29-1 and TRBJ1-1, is SAVISQKPSRDICQRGTSLTIQCQVDSQVTMMFWYRQQPGQSLTLIATANQGSEATYESGFVIDKFPISRPNLTFSTLTVSNMSPEDSSIYLCSARAGYTEAFFGQGTRLTVV.

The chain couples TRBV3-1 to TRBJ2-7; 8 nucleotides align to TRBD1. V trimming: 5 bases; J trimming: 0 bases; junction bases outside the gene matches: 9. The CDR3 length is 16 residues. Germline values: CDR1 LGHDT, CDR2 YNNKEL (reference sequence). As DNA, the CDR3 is TGTGCCAGCAGCTTCCGACAGGGGAAAAGCTCCTACGAGCAGTACTTC. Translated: CASSFRQGKSSYEQYF.

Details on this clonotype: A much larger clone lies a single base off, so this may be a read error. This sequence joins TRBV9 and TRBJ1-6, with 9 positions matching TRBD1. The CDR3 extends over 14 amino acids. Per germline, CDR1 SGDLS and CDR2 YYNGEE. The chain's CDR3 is CASSARTGDSHLHF. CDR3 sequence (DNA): TGTGCCAGCAGCGCCCGGACAGGGGATTCACACCTCCACTTT. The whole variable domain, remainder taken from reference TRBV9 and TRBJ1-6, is DSGVTQTPKHLITATGQRVTLRCSPRSGDLSVYWYQQSLDQGLQFLIQYYNGEERAKGNILERFSAQQFPDLHSELNLSSLELGDSALYFCASSARTGDSHLHFGNGTRLTVT.

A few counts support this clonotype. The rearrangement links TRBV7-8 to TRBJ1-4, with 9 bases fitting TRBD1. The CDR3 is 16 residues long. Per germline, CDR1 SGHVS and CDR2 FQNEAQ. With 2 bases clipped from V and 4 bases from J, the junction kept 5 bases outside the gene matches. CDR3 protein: CASSLFRTGDNEKLFF. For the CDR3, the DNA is TGTGCCAGCAGCTTATTTCGGACAGGGGATAATGAAAAACTGTTTTTT.

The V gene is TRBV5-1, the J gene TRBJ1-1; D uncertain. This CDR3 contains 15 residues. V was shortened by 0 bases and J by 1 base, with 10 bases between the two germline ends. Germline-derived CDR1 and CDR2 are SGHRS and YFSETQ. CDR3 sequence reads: CASSLEGIGNTEAFF. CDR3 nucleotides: TGCGCCAGCAGCTTGGAGGGCATAGGGAACACTGAAGCTTTCTTT.